This T cell receptor beta chain was recovered during a study of CD8 T cells in ankylosing spondylitis. Trimming took 3 bases from V and 11 from J; bases not matched to a gene: 15. The CDR3 runs to 15 residues. Per the germline V gene, CDR1 is SGHRS and CDR2 is YFSETQ. With respect to this clonotype: This may arise from a read error, as a much more abundant clone is one base away.

Each CDR3 protein gets one entry after TCRdb re-called the 5' RACE reads with MiXCR. The sample lists 250,000 to 350,000 distinct CDR3 sequences; over 15% were seen once. This sequence joins TRBV5-1 and TRBJ1-2; TRBD1 matches at 8 bases. The receptor was isolated from a male donor with ankylosing spondylitis or in good health (not recorded which). Sample: blood, either unsorted or a sorted T cell fraction (not recorded which). CDR3 DNA sequence: TGCGCCAGCAGCTCGACAGGGGACCACGGAGGGTCGTACACCTTC. Translating gives CASSSTGDHGGSYTF.